This T cell receptor beta chain was sequenced for a study of T cells in tumors after PD-1 blockade. For the study at large: Patients had no prior checkpoint blockade, systemic immunosuppressants, or anti-cancer therapy within 4 weeks. Some patients also took daily vismodegib 150 mg during anti-PD-1 treatment.

Worth noting for this clone: Antigen specificity is unknown.

Template: tumor biopsy or peripheral blood genomic DNA, about 616-6,004 ng per sample. Looked up from germline, CDR1 is SGHRS and CDR2 is YFSETQ. The CDR3 extends over 15 amino acids. Deletions cut 0 bases from V and 1 base from J, with 8 bases between. Data came from immunoSEQ multiplex PCR; TCRdb stores just in-frame clones and leaves some out. The sample yields approximately 15,000 clones, roughly 80% seen once. Study conclusions and caveats: Some novel exhausted tumor clones appeared in pre-treatment blood, suggesting peripheral recruitment.

The material sequenced was PBMCs, taken after anti-PD-1 treatment. This chain uses TRBV5-1 with TRBJ1-5; D unclear. The sequence was collected from a human donor with basal cell carcinoma. The DNA for the CDR3 is TGCGCCAGCAGCTTGGTTCCGGGAAGCAATCAGCCCCAGCATTTT. It codes for CASSLVPGSNQPQHF.